This T cell receptor (beta chain) stems from a study of cytomegalovirus exposure and HLA in healthy donors. The CDR3 loop spans 14 amino acids. Trimming took off 3 bases at V and 2 bases at J, with 9 bases between the two ends. Germline V CDR1 and CDR2: KGHSH, LQKENI. The PCR employed 60 Vbeta primers together with 13 Jbeta primers. Here immunoSEQ multiplex PCR was the method, and the copy in TCRdb shows in-frame clones only, minus some. The sample shows under 200,000 clones, roughly 80% of them seen only once. When sampled, the donors appeared nominally healthy, though they likely had unrecorded immune exposures.

The chain combines TRBV18 with TRBJ2-3; no definite D call. The sample was PBMCs. The clonotype was recovered from a male donor in good health and CMV-seropositive. The CDR3 loop is CASSPGQFTDTQYF. Written as DNA, the CDR3 is TGTGCCAGCTCACCTGGGCAGTTCACAGATACGCAGTATTTT.